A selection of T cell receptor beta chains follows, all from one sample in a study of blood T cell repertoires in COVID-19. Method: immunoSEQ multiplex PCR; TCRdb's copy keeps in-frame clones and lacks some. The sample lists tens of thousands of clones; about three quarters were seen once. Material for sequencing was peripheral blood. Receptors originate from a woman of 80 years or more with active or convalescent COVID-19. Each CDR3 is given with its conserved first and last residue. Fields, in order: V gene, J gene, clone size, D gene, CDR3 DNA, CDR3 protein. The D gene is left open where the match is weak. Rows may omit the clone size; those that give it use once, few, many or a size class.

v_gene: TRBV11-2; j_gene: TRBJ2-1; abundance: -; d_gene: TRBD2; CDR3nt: TGTGCCAGCAGCTTTGGGGGAGGGTGGGACAATGAGCAGTTCTTC; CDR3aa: CASSFGGGWDNEQFF
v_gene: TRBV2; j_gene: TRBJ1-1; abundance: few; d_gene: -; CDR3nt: TGTGCCAGCAGTGGGCAGGGTGATACTGAAGCTTTCTTT; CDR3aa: CASSGQGDTEAFF
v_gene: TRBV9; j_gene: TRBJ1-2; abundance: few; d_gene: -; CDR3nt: TGTGCCAGCAGCGTAGGGGGGGATGGGTCCAACTATGGCTACACCTTC; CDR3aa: CASSVGGDGSNYGYTF
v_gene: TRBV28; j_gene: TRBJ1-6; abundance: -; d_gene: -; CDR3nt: TGTGCCAGCAGTTCCCCGGGACAATATAATTCACCCCTCCACTTT; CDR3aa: CASSSPGQYNSPLHF
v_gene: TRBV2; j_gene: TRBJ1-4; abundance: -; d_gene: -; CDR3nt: TGTGCCAGCAGTCCCGGGGTTAAACATGAAAAACTGTTTTTT; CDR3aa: CASSPGVKHEKLFF
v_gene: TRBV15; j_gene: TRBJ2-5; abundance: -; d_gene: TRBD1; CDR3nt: TGTGCCACCAGCAGAGCGGGACAGGGGAAAGAGACCCAGTACTTC; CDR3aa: CATSRAGQGKETQYF
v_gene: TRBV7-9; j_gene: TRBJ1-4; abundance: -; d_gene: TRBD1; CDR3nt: TGTGCCAGCAGCTCCGGACAGGGCGAGAGAGGTTATGAAAAACTGTTTTTT; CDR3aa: CASSSGQGERGYEKLFF
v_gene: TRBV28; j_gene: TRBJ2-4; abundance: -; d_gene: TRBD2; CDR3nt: TGTGCCAGCAGTTTACGGCGGGGGAACAAAAACATTCAGTACTTC; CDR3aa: CASSLRRGNKNIQYF
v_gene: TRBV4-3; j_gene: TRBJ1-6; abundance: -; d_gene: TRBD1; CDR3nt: TGCGCCAGCAGCCAAGGCACAGGGGTTCGGAATTCACCCCTCCACTTT; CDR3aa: CASSQGTGVRNSPLHF
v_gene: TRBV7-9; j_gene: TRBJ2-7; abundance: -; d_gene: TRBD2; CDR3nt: TGTGCCAGCAGCTTAATTGCCGGGGGGGCCTACGAGCAGTACTTC; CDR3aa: CASSLIAGGAYEQYF
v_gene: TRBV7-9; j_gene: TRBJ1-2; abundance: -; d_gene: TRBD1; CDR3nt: TGTGCCAGCAGCTTCACAGGGGGCGCGGGAGGCTACACCTTC; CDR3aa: CASSFTGGAGGYTF
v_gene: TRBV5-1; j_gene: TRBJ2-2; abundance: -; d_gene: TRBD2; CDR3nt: TGCGCCAGCAGCTTGTTAGCGGGGGCCGGGGAGCTGTTTTTT; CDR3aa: CASSLLAGAGELFF
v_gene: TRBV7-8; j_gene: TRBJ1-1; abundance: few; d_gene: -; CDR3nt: TGTGCCAGCAGCTTAGCTTGGGTGGGGGCCCCGAACACTGAAGCTTTCTTT; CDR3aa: CASSLAWVGAPNTEAFF
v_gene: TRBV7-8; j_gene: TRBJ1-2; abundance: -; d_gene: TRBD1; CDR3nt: TGTGCCAGCAGCCTCGACAGGGGCTCGGATGGCTACACCTTC; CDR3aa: CASSLDRGSDGYTF
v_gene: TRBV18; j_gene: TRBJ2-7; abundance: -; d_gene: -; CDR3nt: TGTGCCAGCTCACCAAGTACTAACGAGCAGTACTTC; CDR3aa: CASSPSTNEQYF
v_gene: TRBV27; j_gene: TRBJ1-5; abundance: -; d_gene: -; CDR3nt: TGTGCCAGCAGTTCGAGAATCAATCAGCCCCAGCATTTT; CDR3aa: CASSSRINQPQHF
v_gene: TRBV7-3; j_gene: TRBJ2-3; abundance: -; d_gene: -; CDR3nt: TGTGCCAGCAGCCCCGGGGACTTCACAGATACGCAGTATTTT; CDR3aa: CASSPGDFTDTQYF
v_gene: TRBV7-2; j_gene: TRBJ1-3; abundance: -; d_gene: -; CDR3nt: TGTGCCAGCAGCTTAGCGGGGGGTTCTGGAAACACCATATATTTT; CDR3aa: CASSLAGGSGNTIYF
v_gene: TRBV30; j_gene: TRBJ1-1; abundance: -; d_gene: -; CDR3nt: TGTGCCTGGGGAAACTCGGGGGCTTTCTTT; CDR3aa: CAWGNSGAFF
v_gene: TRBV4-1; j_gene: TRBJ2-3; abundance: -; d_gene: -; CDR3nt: TGCGCCAGCAGCCAAGAAGGAGGATACGGCACAGATACGCAGTATTTT; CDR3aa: CASSQEGGYGTDTQYF
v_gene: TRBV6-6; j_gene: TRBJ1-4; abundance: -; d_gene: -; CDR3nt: TGTGCCATCTCGGCATGGGGGGATGAAAAACTGTTTTTT; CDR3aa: CAISAWGDEKLFF
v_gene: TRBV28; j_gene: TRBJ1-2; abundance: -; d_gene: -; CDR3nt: TGTGCCAGCAGCCCGACCGGCAGTGCGGGGGCGGCCTATGGCTACACCTTC; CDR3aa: CASSPTGSAGAAYGYTF
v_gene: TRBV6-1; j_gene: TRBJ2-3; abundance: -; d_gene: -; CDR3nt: TGTGCCAGCAGTCAAGGGGTGGGGGCCTACACAGATACGCAGTATTTT; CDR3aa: CASSQGVGAYTDTQYF
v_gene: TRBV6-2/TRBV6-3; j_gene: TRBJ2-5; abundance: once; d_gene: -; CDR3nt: TGTGCCAGCAGTCAAAGCGGGTTTTCCCAAGAGACCCAGTACTTC; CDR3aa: CASSQSGFSQETQYF
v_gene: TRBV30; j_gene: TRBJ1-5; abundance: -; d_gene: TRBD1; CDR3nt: TGTGCCTGGAGTGGGACAGGGGGTGGTCAGCCCCAGCATTTT; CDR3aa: CAWSGTGGGQPQHF
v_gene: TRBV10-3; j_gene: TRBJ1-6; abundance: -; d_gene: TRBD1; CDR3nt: TGTGCCATCAGTGACGGGACAGGTTATAATTCACCCCTCCACTTT; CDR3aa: CAISDGTGYNSPLHF
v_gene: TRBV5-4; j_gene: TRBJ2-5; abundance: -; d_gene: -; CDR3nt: TGTGCCAGCACCGACCGAGGGGGAGAGACCCAGTACTTC; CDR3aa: CASTDRGGETQYF
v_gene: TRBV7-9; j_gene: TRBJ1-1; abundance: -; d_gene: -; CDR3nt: TGTGCCAGCAGCCCTACTCCCGGGGGAGCTTTCTTT; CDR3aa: CASSPTPGGAFF
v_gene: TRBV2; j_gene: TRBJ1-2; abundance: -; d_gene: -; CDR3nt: TGTGCCAGCAGTGAATCAGGTACCTATGGCTACACCTTC; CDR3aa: CASSESGTYGYTF
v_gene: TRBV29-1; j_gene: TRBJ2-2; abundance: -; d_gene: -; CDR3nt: TGCAGCGTTTCCCCCAGGGTAGGATATGACGCCGGGGAGCTGTTTTTT; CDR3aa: CSVSPRVGYDAGELFF
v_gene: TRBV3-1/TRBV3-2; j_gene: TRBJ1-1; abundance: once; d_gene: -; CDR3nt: TGTGCCCGCAGCCCCACGACTCTAGGTGAAGCTTTCTTT; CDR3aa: CARSPTTLGEAFF
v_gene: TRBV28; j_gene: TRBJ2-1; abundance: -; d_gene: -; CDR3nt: TGTGCCAGCAGGAGGCCTTACGGGACACCAGAACGGTACAATGAGCAGTTCTTC; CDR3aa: CASRRPYGTPERYNEQFF
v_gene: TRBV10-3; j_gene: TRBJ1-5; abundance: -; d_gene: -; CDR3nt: TGTGCCATCAGTGAGATAGATAATCAGCCCCAGCATTTT; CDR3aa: CAISEIDNQPQHF
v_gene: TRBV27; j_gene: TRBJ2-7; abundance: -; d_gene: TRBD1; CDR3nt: TGTGCCAGCAGGATAGGGGGCTCCGAGGTCCACGAGCAGTACTTC; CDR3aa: CASRIGGSEVHEQYF
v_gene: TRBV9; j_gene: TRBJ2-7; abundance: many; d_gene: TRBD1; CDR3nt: TGTGCCAGCAGCGTAACCCCGGGACAGGGGGACTACGAGCAGTACTTC; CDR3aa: CASSVTPGQGDYEQYF
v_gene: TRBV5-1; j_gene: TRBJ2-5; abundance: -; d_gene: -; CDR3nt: TGCGCCAGCGGCCCAAACAGGGAGGGAGAGACCCAGTACTTC; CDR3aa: CASGPNREGETQYF
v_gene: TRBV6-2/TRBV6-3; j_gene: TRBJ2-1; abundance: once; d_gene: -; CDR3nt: TGTGCCAGCAGCGGACAGTTAAGCGGTCGGGGGTTCTTC; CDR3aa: CASSGQLSGRGFF
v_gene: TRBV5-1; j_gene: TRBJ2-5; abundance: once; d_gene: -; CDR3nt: TGCGCCAGCAGCTTGGTGCCTAGCCGTCTGATTCAAGAGACCCAGTACTTC; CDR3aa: CASSLVPSRLIQETQYF
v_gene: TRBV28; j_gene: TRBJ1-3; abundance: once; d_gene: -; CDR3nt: TGTGCCAGCAGCCCCCAGGAGGGTGACTCTGGAAACACCATATATTTT; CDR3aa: CASSPQEGDSGNTIYF
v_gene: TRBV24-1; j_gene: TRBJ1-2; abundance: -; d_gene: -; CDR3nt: TGTGCCACCAGTGATATCCACGGAGGCTATGGCTACACCTTC; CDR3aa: CATSDIHGGYGYTF
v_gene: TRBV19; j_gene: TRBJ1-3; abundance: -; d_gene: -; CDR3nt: TGTGCCAGTAGAACGGTAAACTCTGGAAACACCATATATTTT; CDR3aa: CASRTVNSGNTIYF
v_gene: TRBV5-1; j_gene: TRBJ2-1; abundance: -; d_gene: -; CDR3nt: TGCGCCAGCATCGAACCGGGACTTTCTAACAATGAGCAGTTCTTC; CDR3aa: CASIEPGLSNNEQFF
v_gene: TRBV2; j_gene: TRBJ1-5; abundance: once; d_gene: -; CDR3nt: TGTGCCAGCAGGTCGGTTCAGGGGATCAATCAGCCCCAGCATTTT; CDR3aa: CASRSVQGINQPQHF
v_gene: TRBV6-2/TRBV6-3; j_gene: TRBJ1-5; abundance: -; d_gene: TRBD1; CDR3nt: TGTGCCAGCAGACCTCCGGGACAGGGAACCAATCAGCCCCAGCATTTT; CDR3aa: CASRPPGQGTNQPQHF
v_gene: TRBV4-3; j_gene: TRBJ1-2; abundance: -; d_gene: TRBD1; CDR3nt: TGCGCCAGCAGCCAAGAAGGAACAGGGGGCGCGTGGTATGGCTACACCTTC; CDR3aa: CASSQEGTGGAWYGYTF
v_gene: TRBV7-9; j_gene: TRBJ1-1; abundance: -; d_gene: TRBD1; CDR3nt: TGTGCCAGCAGTCCACCGGACAGGGGATATGCTTTCTTT; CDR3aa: CASSPPDRGYAFF
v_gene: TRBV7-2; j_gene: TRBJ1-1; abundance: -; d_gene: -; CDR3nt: TGTGCCAGCAGCTACAGGAGCCGACGGGACACTGAAGCTTTCTTT; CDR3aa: CASSYRSRRDTEAFF
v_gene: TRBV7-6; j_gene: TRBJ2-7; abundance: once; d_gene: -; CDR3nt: TGTGCCAGCAGCTTAGGTAGCGGAGGTCCGGACGAGCAGTACTTC; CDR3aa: CASSLGSGGPDEQYF
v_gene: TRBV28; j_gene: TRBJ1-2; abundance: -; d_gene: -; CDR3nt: TGTGCCAGCATCCTAGGCTGGTATGGCTACACCTTC; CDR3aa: CASILGWYGYTF
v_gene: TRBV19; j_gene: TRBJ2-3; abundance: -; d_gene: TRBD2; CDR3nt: TGTGCCAGTAGTATAGTTGCGGCTAGCGGGGGACTCACAGATACGCAGTATTTT; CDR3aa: CASSIVAASGGLTDTQYF
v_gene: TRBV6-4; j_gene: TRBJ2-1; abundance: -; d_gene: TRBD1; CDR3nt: TGTGCCAGCAGTGACTCGGACAGGGGAAGCTACAATGAGCAGTTCTTC; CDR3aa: CASSDSDRGSYNEQFF
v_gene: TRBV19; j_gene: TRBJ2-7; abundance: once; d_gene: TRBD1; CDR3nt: TGTGCCAGTAGCCCTTCCAGGGACAGGACCTACGAGCAGTACTTC; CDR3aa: CASSPSRDRTYEQYF
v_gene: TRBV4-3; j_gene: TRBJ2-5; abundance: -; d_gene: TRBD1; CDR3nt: TGCGCCAGCAGCCCCTCACCGACAGGGGGCCAAGAGACCCAGTACTTC; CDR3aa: CASSPSPTGGQETQYF
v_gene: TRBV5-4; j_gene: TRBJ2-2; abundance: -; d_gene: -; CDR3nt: TGTGCCAGCAGCGTAATAGCCCGGGACTCGAACACCGGGGAGCTGTTTTTT; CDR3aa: CASSVIARDSNTGELFF
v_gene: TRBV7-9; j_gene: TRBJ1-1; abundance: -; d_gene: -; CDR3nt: TGTGCCAGCAGCTTAACGCCGGGGAGCGCTTTCTTT; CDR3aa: CASSLTPGSAFF
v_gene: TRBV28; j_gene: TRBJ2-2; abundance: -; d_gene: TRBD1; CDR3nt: TGTGCCAGCAGTTTCCACGCGACAGGGGGGAGCACCCAGACATCGCACGGGGAGCTGTTTTTT; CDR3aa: CASSFHATGGSTQTSHGELFF
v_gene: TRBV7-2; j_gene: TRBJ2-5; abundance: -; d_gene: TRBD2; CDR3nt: TGTGCCAGCAGGTTTAGCGGGGGGGAGACCCAGTACTTC; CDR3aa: CASRFSGGETQYF
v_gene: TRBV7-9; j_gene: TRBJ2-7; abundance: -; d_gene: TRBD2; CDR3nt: TGTGCCAGCAGCTCCTATGGGGGACTAGCGTCCTACGAGCAGTACTTC; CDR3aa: CASSSYGGLASYEQYF
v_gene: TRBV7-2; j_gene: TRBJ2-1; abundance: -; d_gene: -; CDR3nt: TGTGCCAGCAGCTTAGCGGGCGGAGGGAATGAGCAGTTCTTC; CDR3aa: CASSLAGGGNEQFF